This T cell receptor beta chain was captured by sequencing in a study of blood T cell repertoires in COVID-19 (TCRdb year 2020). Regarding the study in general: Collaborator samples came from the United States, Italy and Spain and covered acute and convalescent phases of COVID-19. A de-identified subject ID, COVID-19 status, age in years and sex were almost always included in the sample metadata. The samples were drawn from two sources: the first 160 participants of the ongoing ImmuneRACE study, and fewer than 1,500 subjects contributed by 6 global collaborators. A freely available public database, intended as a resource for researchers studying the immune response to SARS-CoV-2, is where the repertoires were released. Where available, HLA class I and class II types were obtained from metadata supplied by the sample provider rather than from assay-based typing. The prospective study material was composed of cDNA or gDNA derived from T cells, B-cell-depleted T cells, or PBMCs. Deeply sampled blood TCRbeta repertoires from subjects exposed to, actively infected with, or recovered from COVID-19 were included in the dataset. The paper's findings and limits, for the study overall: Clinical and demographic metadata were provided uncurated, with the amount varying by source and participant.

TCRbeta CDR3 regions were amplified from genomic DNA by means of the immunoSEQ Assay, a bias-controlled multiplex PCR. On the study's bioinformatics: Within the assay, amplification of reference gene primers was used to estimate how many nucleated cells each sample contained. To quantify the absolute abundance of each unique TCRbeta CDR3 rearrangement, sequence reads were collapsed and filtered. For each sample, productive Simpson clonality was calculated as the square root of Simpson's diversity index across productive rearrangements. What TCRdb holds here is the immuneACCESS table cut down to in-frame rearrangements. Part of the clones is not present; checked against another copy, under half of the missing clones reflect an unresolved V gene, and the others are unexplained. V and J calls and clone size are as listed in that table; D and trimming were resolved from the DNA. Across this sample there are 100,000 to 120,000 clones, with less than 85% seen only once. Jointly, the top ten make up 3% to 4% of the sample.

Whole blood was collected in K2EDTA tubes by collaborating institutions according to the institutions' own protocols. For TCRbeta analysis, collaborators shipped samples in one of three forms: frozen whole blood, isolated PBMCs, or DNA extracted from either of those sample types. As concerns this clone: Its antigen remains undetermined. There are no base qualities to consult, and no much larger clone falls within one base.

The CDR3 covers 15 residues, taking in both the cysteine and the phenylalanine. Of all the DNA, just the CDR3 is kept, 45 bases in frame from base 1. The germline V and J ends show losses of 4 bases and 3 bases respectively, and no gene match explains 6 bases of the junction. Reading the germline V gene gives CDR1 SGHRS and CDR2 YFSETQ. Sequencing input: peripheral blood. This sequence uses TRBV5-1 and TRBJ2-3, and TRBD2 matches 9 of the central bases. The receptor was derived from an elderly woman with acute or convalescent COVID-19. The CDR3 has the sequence CASSPRTSVTDTQYF. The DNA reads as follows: TGCGCCAGCAGCCCCCGGACTAGCGTTACAGATACGCAGTATTTT. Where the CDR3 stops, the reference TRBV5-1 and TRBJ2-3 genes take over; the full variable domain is KAGVTQTPRYLIKTRGQQVTLSCSPISGHRSVSWYQQTPGQGLQFLFEYFSETQRNKGNFPGRFSGRQFSNSRSEMNVSTLELGDSALYLCASSPRTSVTDTQYFGPGTRLTVL.